This T cell receptor (beta chain) was observed in a study of regulatory T cells in long-lasting Graves disease. Library construction for TCR beta used iRepertoire HTBI primers and Arm-PCR of CDR3 regions. TCRdb redid the calling of the multiplex PCR reads with MiXCR, one entry per CDR3 protein. The data show about 400,000 distinct CDR3 sequences, about 15% seen once. Time point reported: newly diagnosed GD, antithyroid drugs for less than 3 months. PBMC-extracted RNA yielded the TCR library. At least ten counts were recorded for this clonotype. These same records also appear under a second study, on T cells in Graves' hyperthyroidism and ophthalmopathy. Per that study: Patients aged 18 to 65 had newly diagnosed hyperthyroidism that had lasted under 2 months.

Specimen: peripheral blood mononuclear cells (PBMCs), collected at new diagnosis, from a patient treated with antithyroid drugs. This receptor was obtained from a middle-aged woman with Graves disease.

The CDR3 DNA sequence: TGTGCCAGCAGCCAAAGCCCTAGCGGAGCGGGGGAGCAGTTCTTC. It specifies CASSQSPSGAGEQFF. V is TRBV3-1 and J is TRBJ2-1; 7 bases line up with TRBD2. J gave up 10 bases and V 2 bases, and 11 bases lay outside the gene matches. The CDR3 totals 15 residues. CDR1 is LGHDT and CDR2 is YNNKEL in the germline V gene (reference sequence).